Reported below is one TCR beta chain. Its matching antigen is unknown. The junction does not match germline at one end; this may be a read error. This sample was taken from a study of T cells in Graves' hyperthyroidism and ophthalmopathy. In the study overall: Peripheral blood collection took place at initial diagnosis, before any treatment. Study-level findings and limits: Also found in blood were most expanded thyroid clonotypes above 0.001.

Patients showing uncontrolled infection, other autoimmune disease, pregnancy or lactation were ineligible. Fresh peripheral blood, around 9.3 ml, was the source of the PBMCs. Amplified regions were TCR beta CDR3 sequences from RNA transcripts. The HTBI primer set was used in a first-round RT-PCR of the TCR CDR3. Each CDR3 protein is one row after TCRdb ran MiXCR on the multiplex PCR reads. The sample holds about 340,000 distinct CDR3 sequences, 15% to 20% seen once. Germline V gives CDR1 SGHAT, CDR2 FQNNGV. The CDR3 loop spans 16 amino acids. Sequencing was done on a sample of blood. The TCR sequence derives from a woman aged 50 to 60 with Graves' hyperthyroidism. V usage is TRBV11-2 and J usage is TRBJ2-7, with 9 bases lining up with TRBD1. CDR3 region: CASSQESGQGSNEQYF. In DNA form, the CDR3 reads TGCGCCAGCAGCCAAGAATCGGGACAGGGTAGCAACGAGCAGTACTTC.